This record concerns one TCR beta chain sequence. Its antigen is not identified. TCRdb keeps only in-frame clones here, not all; method: immunoSEQ multiplex PCR. Here the sample spans 100,000 to 150,000 clones, around 90% being singletons. V shed 2 bases, J shed 4 bases, and the junction held 5 bases outside the gene matches. The CDR3 loop spans 14 amino acids. Per the germline V gene, CDR1 is MNHNY and CDR2 is SVGAGI (reference sequence). This entry is derived from a study of radiotherapy plus CTLA-4 blockade in lung cancer. Study summary: Among patients, under 20% showed objective responses, and 25% to 35% had disease control. Notes on the study in general: Blood saw expansion of tumor-derived TCR clones after radiotherapy plus ipilimumab.

The sequence came from a human donor with non-small cell lung cancer that progressed on radiotherapy plus ipilimumab. The chain recombines TRBV6-6 with TRBJ2-7, with 7 bases that match TRBD1. The sample here was peripheral blood, taken from a patient treated with radiotherapy plus ipilimumab. Written as DNA, the CDR3 is TGTGCCAGCAGTTACGGAGACAGGGAGTACGAGCAGTACTTC. Residues: CASSYGDREYEQYF.